These T cell receptor beta chains were read from a single sample in a study of blood T cell repertoires in COVID-19. The protocol was immunoSEQ multiplex PCR, while the TCRdb copy is restricted to in-frame clones and leaves out a portion. The sample comprises 150,000 or so clones, roughly 86% of which are singletons, and over 0.85% rests with the top ten. The sample taken for sequencing was peripheral blood. Receptor source: a young man with acute or convalescent COVID-19. CDR3s include the opening cysteine and the closing phenylalanine or tryptophan. A D gene is named only where the DNA matches it firmly. Some rows have no size entry. The others give once, few or many, or a class for an expanded clone.

CDR3 DNA: TGCGCCAGCAGCCAAGGGGCTATTAATAATTCACCCCTCCACTTT
CDR3 protein: CASSQGAINNSPLHF
J gene: TRBJ1-6
V gene: TRBV4-1
clone size: NA
D gene: NA

CDR3 DNA: TGTGCCAGCAGCCTCCGGGGAGCGTGGACTCTGTTTTTT
CDR3 protein: CASSLRGAWTLFF
J gene: TRBJ1-4
V gene: TRBV3-1/TRBV3-2
clone size: NA
D gene: NA

CDR3 DNA: TGTGCCAGCAGCGTAGGATTGGGGGGACAGGGCGGCACTGAAGCTTTCTTT
CDR3 protein: CASSVGLGGQGGTEAFF
J gene: TRBJ1-1
V gene: TRBV9
clone size: NA
D gene: TRBD1

CDR3 DNA: TGTGCCAGCAGCCTCCAGGGTAGCAATCAGCCCCAGCATTTT
CDR3 protein: CASSLQGSNQPQHF
J gene: TRBJ1-5
V gene: TRBV5-5
clone size: NA
D gene: NA

CDR3 DNA: TGTGCCAGCAAGGGACAGGGTGATTCACCCCTCCACTTT
CDR3 protein: CASKGQGDSPLHF
J gene: TRBJ1-6
V gene: TRBV6-5
clone size: NA
D gene: TRBD1

CDR3 DNA: TGTGCCAGCAGCCCATGGGGAGAAGGGACAGAAGCTTTCTTT
CDR3 protein: CASSPWGEGTEAFF
J gene: TRBJ1-1
V gene: TRBV14
clone size: NA
D gene: NA

CDR3 DNA: TGCGCCAGCAGCCATCAGGGCTTCTCCTACGAGCAGTACTTC
CDR3 protein: CASSHQGFSYEQYF
J gene: TRBJ2-7
V gene: TRBV10-1
clone size: NA
D gene: NA

CDR3 DNA: TGTGCCAGCTCATCCGGGACAACAAATCAGCCCCAGCATTTT
CDR3 protein: CASSSGTTNQPQHF
J gene: TRBJ1-5
V gene: TRBV18
clone size: NA
D gene: NA

CDR3 DNA: TGTGCCAGCAGCCTCCCAGGGTCCCCTTCACCCCTCCACTTT
CDR3 protein: CASSLPGSPSPLHF
J gene: TRBJ1-6
V gene: TRBV5-5
clone size: NA
D gene: NA

CDR3 DNA: TGTGCCAGCAGTTTAAGACGGGGGGCGCGAAAACTGTTTTTT
CDR3 protein: CASSLRRGARKLFF
J gene: TRBJ1-4
V gene: TRBV28
clone size: NA
D gene: NA

CDR3 DNA: TGTGCCAGCAGCCTAACGTATACGCAGTATTTT
CDR3 protein: CASSLTYTQYF
J gene: TRBJ2-3
V gene: TRBV7-9
clone size: NA
D gene: NA

CDR3 DNA: TGTGCCAGCAGCCAAGATTACAGGGGTAATCAGCCCCAGCATTTT
CDR3 protein: CASSQDYRGNQPQHF
J gene: TRBJ1-5
V gene: TRBV3-1/TRBV3-2
clone size: NA
D gene: TRBD1

CDR3 DNA: TGTGCCAGTAGTATATCATCTAATTCACCCCTCCACTTT
CDR3 protein: CASSISSNSPLHF
J gene: TRBJ1-6
V gene: TRBV19
clone size: NA
D gene: NA

CDR3 DNA: TGTGCCAGCAGCTTAGATCGTTGGCCGGGACAGGGCAATGAGCAGTTCTTC
CDR3 protein: CASSLDRWPGQGNEQFF
J gene: TRBJ2-1
V gene: TRBV11-2
clone size: NA
D gene: TRBD1

CDR3 DNA: TGCGCCAGCAGCCCAAACCTAAAAAACATTCAGTACTTC
CDR3 protein: CASSPNLKNIQYF
J gene: TRBJ2-4
V gene: TRBV5-1
clone size: NA
D gene: NA

CDR3 DNA: TGCGCCAGCAGCCCGGGACAGAGCTCTGGAAACACCATATATTTT
CDR3 protein: CASSPGQSSGNTIYF
J gene: TRBJ1-3
V gene: TRBV5-1
clone size: once
D gene: TRBD1

CDR3 DNA: TGTGCCAGCAGCTTAGCGCTAGGGGTCTATGGCTACACCTTC
CDR3 protein: CASSLALGVYGYTF
J gene: TRBJ1-2
V gene: TRBV7-2
clone size: NA
D gene: NA

CDR3 DNA: TGTGCCAGCAGCGCAGGACAGGGGTCGGATCAGCCCCAGCATTTT
CDR3 protein: CASSAGQGSDQPQHF
J gene: TRBJ1-5
V gene: TRBV9
clone size: NA
D gene: TRBD1

CDR3 DNA: TGTGCCAGCAGCTTAACAGGGAGAAGCAATCAGCCCCAGCATTTT
CDR3 protein: CASSLTGRSNQPQHF
J gene: TRBJ1-5
V gene: TRBV5-6
clone size: NA
D gene: NA

CDR3 DNA: TGTGCCAGCAGGAAAGCAGGGGGTGGCACTGAAGCTTTCTTT
CDR3 protein: CASRKAGGGTEAFF
J gene: TRBJ1-1
V gene: TRBV6-4
clone size: NA
D gene: TRBD1

CDR3 DNA: TGTGCCAGCAGTCCACAGGGAACCGGGGAGCTGTTTTTT
CDR3 protein: CASSPQGTGELFF
J gene: TRBJ2-2
V gene: TRBV25-1
clone size: NA
D gene: NA

CDR3 DNA: TGTGCCAGCAGCTTACTGGACAGATTCACTGAAGCTTTCTTT
CDR3 protein: CASSLLDRFTEAFF
J gene: TRBJ1-1
V gene: TRBV7-9
clone size: NA
D gene: NA

CDR3 DNA: TGTGCCTGGGGGAGATACTATGGCTACACCTTC
CDR3 protein: CAWGRYYGYTF
J gene: TRBJ1-2
V gene: TRBV30
clone size: NA
D gene: NA

CDR3 DNA: TGTGCCAGCAGCTTGCGGGGGGCTGGAGGCTACACCTTC
CDR3 protein: CASSLRGAGGYTF
J gene: TRBJ1-2
V gene: TRBV13
clone size: few
D gene: NA

CDR3 DNA: TGCGCCAGCAGTCGGGCAGGGTCCCAAGCTAACTATGGCTACACCTTC
CDR3 protein: CASSRAGSQANYGYTF
J gene: TRBJ1-2
V gene: TRBV5-1
clone size: NA
D gene: NA

CDR3 DNA: TGTGCCAGCAGTACCGGACAGTCGATCTACGAGCAGTACTTC
CDR3 protein: CASSTGQSIYEQYF
J gene: TRBJ2-7
V gene: TRBV6-6
clone size: NA
D gene: NA

CDR3 DNA: TGTGCCAGCATTAAGACAGGGCCTGGCAATGAGCAGTTCTTC
CDR3 protein: CASIKTGPGNEQFF
J gene: TRBJ2-1
V gene: TRBV28
clone size: NA
D gene: TRBD1

CDR3 DNA: TGTGCCAGCAGCTTCTCACAGGGGGCCTATGGCTACACCTTC
CDR3 protein: CASSFSQGAYGYTF
J gene: TRBJ1-2
V gene: TRBV7-9
clone size: NA
D gene: TRBD1

CDR3 DNA: TGTGCCAGCAGTTCGGACCGGGAAGTCGAGCAGTACTTC
CDR3 protein: CASSSDREVEQYF
J gene: TRBJ2-7
V gene: TRBV6-5
clone size: NA
D gene: NA

CDR3 DNA: TGTGCCAGTAGTCGAAGGACAGGGGGCGATCAGCCCCAGCATTTT
CDR3 protein: CASSRRTGGDQPQHF
J gene: TRBJ1-5
V gene: TRBV19
clone size: NA
D gene: TRBD1

CDR3 DNA: TGTGCCACCAGTGATGGGAGCCCTGGGGCCAACGTCCTGACTTTC
CDR3 protein: CATSDGSPGANVLTF
J gene: TRBJ2-6
V gene: TRBV24-1
clone size: NA
D gene: NA